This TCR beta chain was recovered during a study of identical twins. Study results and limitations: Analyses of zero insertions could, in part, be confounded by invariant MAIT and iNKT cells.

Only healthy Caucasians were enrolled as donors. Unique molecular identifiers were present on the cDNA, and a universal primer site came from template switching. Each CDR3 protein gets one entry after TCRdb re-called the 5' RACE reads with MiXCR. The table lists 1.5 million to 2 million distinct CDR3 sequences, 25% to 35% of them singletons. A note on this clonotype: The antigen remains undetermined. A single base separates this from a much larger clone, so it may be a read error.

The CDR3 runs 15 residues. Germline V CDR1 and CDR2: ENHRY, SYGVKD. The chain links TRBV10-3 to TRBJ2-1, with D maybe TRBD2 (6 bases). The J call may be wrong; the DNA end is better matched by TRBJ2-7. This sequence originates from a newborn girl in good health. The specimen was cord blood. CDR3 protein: CAISEAGGSYNEQYF. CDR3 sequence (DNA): TGTGCCATCAGTGAGGCTGGGGGGTCCTACAATGAGCAGTACTTC.